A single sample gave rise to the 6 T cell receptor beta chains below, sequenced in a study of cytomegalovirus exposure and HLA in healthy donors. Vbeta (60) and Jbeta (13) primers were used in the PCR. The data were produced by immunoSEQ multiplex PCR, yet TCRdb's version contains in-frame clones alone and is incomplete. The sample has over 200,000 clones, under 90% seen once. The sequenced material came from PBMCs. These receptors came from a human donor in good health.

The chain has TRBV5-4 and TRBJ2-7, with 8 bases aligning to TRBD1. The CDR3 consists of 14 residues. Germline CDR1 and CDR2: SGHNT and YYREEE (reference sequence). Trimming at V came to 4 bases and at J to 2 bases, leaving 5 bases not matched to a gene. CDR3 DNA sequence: TGTGCCAGCAGCATCGACAGGGGTACCTACGAGCAGTACTTC. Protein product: CASSIDRGTYEQYF.

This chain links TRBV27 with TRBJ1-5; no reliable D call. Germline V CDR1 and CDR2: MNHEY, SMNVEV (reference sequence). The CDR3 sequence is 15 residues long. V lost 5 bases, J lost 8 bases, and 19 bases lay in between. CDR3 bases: TGTGCCAGCAGTAACCGGACGGTAGTCGGGGAGCCCCAGCATTTT. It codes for CASSNRTVVGEPQHF.

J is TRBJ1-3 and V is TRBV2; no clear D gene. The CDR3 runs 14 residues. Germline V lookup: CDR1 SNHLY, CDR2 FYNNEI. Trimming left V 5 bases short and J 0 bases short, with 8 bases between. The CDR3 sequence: CASSRTSSGNTIYF. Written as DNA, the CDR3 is TGTGCCAGCAGTAGAACCAGCTCTGGAAACACCATATATTTT.

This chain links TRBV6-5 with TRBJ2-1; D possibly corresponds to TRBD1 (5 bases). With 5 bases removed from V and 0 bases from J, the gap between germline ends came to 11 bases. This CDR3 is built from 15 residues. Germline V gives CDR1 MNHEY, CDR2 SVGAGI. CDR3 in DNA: TGTGCCAGCAGTCACAGGAAAAGCTCCTACAATGAGCAGTTCTTC. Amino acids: CASSHRKSSYNEQFF.

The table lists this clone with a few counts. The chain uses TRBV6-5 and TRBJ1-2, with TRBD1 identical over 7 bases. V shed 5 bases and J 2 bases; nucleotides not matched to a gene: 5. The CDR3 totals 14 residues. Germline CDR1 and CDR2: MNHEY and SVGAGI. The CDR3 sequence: CASSPGQRNYGYTF. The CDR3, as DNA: TGTGCCAGCAGTCCGGGACAGCGCAACTATGGCTACACCTTC.

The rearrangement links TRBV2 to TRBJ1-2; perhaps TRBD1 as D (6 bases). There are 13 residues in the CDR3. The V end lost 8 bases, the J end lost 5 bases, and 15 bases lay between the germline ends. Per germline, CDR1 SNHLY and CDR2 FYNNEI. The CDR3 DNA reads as TGTGCCAGCGGTTTTGGGACAAATTATGGCTACACCTTC. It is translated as CASGFGTNYGYTF.